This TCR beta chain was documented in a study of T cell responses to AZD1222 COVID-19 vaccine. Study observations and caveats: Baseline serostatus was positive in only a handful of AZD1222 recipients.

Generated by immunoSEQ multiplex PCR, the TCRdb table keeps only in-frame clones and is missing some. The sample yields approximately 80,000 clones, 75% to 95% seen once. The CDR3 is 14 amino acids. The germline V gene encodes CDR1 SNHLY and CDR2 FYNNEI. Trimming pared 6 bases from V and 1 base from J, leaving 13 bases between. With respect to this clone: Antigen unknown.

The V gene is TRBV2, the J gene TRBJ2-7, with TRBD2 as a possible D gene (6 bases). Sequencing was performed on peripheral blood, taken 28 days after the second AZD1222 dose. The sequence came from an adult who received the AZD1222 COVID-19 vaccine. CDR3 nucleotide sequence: TGTGCCAGCAGAGGGCGGGGCCATTCCTACGAGCAGTACTTC. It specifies CASRGRGHSYEQYF.